The following is a TCR beta chain sequence with its context. Its antigen remains unidentified. Germline-derived CDR1 and CDR2 are SEHNR and FQNEAQ (reference sequence). The V and J ends lost 5 bases and 2 bases, in that order; junction bases with no gene match: 7. This CDR3 is built from 16 residues. Sequenced by immunoSEQ multiplex PCR; TCRdb stores in-frame clones only, minus some. The sample contains some 70,000 clones, just over 85% of which appear only once. The data derive from a study of OX40 agonist ivuxolimab in advanced cancers. About the research overall: Ivuxolimab, an antibody acting as an agonist of OX40 (CD134), was used to treat patients.

Whole-study findings and limits: Relative to CD4+, CD8+ T cells held more expanded clones on average.

The chain joins TRBV7-9 to TRBJ2-5, with 11 bases lining up with TRBD2. This TCR came from an adult with an advanced solid tumor such as melanoma, head and neck, liver or kidney cancer. The specimen was CD4+ or CD8+ T cells sorted from blood, collected in a trial of the OX40 agonist ivuxolimab. The CDR3: CASSPRLAGIQETQYF. The CDR3 DNA is TGTGCCAGCAGCCCCAGACTAGCGGGAATTCAAGAGACCCAGTACTTC.